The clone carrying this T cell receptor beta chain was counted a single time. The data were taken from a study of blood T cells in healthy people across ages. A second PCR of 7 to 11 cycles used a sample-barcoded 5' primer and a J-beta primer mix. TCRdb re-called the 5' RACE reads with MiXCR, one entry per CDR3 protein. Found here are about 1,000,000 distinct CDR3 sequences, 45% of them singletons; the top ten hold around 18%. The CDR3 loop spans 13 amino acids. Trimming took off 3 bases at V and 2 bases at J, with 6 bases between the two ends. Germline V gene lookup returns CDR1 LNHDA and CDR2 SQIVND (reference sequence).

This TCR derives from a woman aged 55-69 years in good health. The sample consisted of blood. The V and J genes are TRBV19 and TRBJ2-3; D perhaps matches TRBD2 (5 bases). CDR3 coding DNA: TGTGCCAGTAGTATCGACTACACAGATACGCAGTATTTT. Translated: CASSIDYTDTQYF.